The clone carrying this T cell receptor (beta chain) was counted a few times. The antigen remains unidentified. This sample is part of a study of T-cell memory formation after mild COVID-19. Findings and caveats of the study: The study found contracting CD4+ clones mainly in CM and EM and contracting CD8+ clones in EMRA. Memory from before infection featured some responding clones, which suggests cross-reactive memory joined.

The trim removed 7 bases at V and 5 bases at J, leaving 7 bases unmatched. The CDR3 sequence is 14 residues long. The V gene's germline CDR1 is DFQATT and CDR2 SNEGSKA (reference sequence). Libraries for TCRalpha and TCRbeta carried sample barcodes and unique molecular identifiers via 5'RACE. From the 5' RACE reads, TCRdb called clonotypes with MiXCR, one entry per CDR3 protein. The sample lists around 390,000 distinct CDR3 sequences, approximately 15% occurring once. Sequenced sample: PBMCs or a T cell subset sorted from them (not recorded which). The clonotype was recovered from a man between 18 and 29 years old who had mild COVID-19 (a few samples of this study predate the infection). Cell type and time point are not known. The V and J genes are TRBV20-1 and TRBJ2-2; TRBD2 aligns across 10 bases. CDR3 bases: TGCAGTGGGGAGCGGGGGGGCCGAACCGGGGAGCTGTTTTTT. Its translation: CSGERGGRTGELFF.